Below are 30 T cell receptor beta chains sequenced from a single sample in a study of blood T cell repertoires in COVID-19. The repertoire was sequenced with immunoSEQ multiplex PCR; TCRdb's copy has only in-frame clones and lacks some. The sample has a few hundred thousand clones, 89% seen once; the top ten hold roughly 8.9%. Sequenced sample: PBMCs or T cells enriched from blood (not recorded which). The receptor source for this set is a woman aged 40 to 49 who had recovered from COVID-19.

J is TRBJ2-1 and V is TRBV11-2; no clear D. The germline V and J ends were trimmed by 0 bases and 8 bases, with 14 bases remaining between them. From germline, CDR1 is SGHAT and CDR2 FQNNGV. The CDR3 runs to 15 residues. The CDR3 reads CASSLDAVYRDEQFF. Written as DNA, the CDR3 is TGTGCCAGCAGCTTAGATGCCGTCTATCGGGATGAGCAGTTCTTC. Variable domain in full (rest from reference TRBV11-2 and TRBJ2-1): EAGVAQSPRYKIIEKRQSVAFWCNPISGHATLYWYQQILGQGPKLLIQFQNNGVVDDSQLPKDRFSAERLKGVDSTLKIQPAKLEDSAVYLCASSLDAVYRDEQFFGPGTRLTVL.

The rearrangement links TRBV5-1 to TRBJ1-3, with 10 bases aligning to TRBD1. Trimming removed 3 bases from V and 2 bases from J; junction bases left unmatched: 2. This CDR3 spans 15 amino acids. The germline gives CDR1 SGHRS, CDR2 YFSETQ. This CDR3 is CASSSGTGAGNTIYF. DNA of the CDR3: TGCGCCAGCAGCTCAGGGACAGGGGCTGGAAACACCATATATTTT.

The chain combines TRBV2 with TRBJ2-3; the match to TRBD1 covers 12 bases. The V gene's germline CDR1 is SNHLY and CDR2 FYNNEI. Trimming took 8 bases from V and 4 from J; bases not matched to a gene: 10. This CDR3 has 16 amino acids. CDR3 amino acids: CASEGGTGGFPDTQYF. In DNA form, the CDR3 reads TGTGCCAGCGAGGGCGGGACAGGGGGCTTCCCAGATACGCAGTATTTT.

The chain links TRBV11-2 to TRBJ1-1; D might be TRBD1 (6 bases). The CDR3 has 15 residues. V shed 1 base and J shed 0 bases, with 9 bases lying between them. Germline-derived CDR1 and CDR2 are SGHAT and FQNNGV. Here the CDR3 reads CASSLVQGLNTEAFF. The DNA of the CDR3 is TGTGCCAGCAGCTTAGTACAGGGTCTGAACACTGAAGCTTTCTTT.

The CDR3, as DNA: TGTGCCACCAGTGATTTGTCAGGGGCGAAGTTCTTC. It is translated as CATSDLSGAKFF. This rearrangement joins TRBV24-1 to TRBJ2-1, with D perhaps matching TRBD1 (6 bases). Germline V gives CDR1 KGHDR, CDR2 SFDVKD. The length of the CDR3 is 12 residues. V gave up 0 bases and J gave up 14 bases, with 10 bases separating them.

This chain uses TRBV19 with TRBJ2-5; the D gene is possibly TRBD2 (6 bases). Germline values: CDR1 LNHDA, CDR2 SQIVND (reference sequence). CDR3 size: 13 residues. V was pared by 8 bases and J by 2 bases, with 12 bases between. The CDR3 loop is CASGGGAQETQYF. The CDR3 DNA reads TGTGCCAGTGGTGGAGGGGCTCAAGAGACCCAGTACTTC. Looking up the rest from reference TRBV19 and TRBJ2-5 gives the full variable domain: DGGITQSPKYLFRKEGQNVTLSCEQNLNHDAMYWYRQDPGQGLRLIYYSQIVNDFQKGDIAEGYSVSREKKESFPLTVTSAQKNPTAFYLCASGGGAQETQYFGPGTRLLVL.

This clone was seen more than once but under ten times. The chain's CDR3 is CASSLGGQGRLGELFF. The CDR3 DNA reads TGCGCCAGCAGCTTAGGAGGACAGGGTAGGCTCGGGGAGCTGTTTTTT. V and J are TRBV5-1 and TRBJ2-2; TRBD1 agrees at 8 bases. V lost 2 bases and J lost 7; bases outside the gene matches: 10. This CDR3 region has 16 residues. The V gene's germline CDR1 is SGHRS and CDR2 YFSETQ.

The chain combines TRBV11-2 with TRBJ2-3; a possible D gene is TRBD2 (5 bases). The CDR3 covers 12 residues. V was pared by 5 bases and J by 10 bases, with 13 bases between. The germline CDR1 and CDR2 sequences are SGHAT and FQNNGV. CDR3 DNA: TGTGCCAGCAGCCCCAAACGAGGGCCGCAGTATTTT. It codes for CASSPKRGPQYF. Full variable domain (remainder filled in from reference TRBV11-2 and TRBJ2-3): EAGVAQSPRYKIIEKRQSVAFWCNPISGHATLYWYQQILGQGPKLLIQFQNNGVVDDSQLPKDRFSAERLKGVDSTLKIQPAKLEDSAVYLCASSPKRGPQYFGPGTRLTVL.

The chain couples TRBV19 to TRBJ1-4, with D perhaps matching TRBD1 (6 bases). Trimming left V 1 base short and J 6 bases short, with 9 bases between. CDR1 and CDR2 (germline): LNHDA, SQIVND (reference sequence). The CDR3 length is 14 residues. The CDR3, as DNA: TGTGCCAGTAGTATAGGGGGGGGCGATGAAAAACTGTTTTTT. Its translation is CASSIGGGDEKLFF.

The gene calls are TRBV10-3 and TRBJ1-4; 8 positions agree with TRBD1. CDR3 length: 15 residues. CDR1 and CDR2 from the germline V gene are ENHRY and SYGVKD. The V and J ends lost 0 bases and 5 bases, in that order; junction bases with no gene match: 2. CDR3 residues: CAISESGQVNEKLFF. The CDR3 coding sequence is TGTGCCATCAGTGAGTCGGGACAGGTGAATGAAAAACTGTTTTTT.

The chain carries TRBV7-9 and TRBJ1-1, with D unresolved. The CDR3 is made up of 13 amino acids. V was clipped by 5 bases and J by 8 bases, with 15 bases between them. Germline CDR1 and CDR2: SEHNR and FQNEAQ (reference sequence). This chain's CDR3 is CASSTRGTDEAFF. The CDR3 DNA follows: TGTGCCAGCAGCACTAGAGGAACAGACGAAGCTTTCTTT.

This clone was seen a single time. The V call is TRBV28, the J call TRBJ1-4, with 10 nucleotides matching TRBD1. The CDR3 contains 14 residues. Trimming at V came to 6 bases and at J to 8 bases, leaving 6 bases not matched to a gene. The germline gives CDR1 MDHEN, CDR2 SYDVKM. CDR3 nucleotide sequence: TGTGCCAGCAGGACAGGGGGCATGGGGGAAAAACTGTTTTTT. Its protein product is CASRTGGMGEKLFF.

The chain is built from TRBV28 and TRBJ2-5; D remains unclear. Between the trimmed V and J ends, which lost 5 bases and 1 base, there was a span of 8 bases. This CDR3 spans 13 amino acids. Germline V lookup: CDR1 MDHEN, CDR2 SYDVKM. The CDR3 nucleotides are TGTGCCAGCAGTGAGGCGCGCCAAGAGACCCAGTACTTC. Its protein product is CASSEARQETQYF. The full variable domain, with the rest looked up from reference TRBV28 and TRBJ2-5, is DVKVTQSSRYLVKRTGEKVFLECVQDMDHENMFWYRQDPGLGLRLIYFSYDVKMKEKGDIPEGYSVSREKKERFSLILESASTNQTSMYLCASSEARQETQYFGPGTRLLVL.

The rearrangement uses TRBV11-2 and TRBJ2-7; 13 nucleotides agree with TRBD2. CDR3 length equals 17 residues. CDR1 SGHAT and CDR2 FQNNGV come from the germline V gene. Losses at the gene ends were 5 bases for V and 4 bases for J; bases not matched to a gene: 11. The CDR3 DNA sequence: TGTGCCAGCAGCCGAATTTCCGGGACTAGCGGGACTTACGAGCAGTACTTC. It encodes CASSRISGTSGTYEQYF.

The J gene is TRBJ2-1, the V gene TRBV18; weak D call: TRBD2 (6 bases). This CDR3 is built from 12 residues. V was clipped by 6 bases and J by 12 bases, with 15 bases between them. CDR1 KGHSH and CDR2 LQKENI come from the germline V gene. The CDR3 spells CASSPLEGGQFF. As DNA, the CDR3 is TGTGCCAGCTCCCCCCTGGAGGGTGGGCAGTTCTTC.

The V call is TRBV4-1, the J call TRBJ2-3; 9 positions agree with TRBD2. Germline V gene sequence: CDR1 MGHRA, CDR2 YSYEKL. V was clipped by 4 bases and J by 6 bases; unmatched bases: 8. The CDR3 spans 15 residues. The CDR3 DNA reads TGCGCCAGCAGCCTAAGAAGCGGGGGGCGGGATACGCAGTATTTT. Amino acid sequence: CASSLRSGGRDTQYF.

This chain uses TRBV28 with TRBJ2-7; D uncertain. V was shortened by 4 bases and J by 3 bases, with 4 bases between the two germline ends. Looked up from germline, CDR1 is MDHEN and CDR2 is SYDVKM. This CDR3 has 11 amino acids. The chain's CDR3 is CASSSHYEQYF. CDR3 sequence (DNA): TGTGCCAGCAGTTCCCACTACGAGCAGTACTTC.

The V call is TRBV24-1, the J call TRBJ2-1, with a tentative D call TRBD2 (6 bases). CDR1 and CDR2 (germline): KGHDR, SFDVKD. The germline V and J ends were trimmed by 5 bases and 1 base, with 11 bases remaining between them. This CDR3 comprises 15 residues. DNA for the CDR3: TGTGCCACCAGTGGGGCCGGGGGATCCTACAATGAGCAGTTCTTC. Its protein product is CATSGAGGSYNEQFF.

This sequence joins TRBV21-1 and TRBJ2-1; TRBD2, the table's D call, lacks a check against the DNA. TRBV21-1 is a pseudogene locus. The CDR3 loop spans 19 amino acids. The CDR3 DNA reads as TGTGCCAGCAGCAAAGCGCTTTGCCTATACCCACCTGAGGACAATGAGCAGTTCTTC. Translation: CASSKALCLYPPEDNEQFF.

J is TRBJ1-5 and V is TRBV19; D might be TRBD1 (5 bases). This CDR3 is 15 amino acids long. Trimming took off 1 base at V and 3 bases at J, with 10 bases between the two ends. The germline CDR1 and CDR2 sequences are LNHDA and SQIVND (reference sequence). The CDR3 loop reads CASSIVGHSNQPQHF. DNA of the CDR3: TGTGCCAGTAGTATAGTTGGACACTCCAATCAGCCCCAGCATTTT.

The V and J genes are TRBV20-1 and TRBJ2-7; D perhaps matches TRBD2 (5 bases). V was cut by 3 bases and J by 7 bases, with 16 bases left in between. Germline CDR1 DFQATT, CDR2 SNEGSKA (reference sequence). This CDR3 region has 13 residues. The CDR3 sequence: CSASKLEDSEQYF. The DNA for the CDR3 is TGCAGTGCTAGTAAACTAGAAGACTCGGAGCAGTACTTC.

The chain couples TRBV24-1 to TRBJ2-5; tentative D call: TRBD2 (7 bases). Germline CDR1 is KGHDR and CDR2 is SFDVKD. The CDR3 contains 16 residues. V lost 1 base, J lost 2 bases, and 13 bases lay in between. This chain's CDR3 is CATSDFGGGLQETQYF. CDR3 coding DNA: TGTGCCACCAGTGATTTTGGGGGGGGCCTACAAGAGACCCAGTACTTC.

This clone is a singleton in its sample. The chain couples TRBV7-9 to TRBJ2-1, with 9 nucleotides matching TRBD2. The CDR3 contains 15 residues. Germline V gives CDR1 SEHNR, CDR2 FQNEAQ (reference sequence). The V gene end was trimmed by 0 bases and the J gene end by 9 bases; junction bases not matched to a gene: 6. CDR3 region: CASSLASGSGSEQFF. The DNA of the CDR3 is TGTGCCAGCAGCTTAGCTAGCGGGAGTGGATCTGAGCAGTTCTTC.

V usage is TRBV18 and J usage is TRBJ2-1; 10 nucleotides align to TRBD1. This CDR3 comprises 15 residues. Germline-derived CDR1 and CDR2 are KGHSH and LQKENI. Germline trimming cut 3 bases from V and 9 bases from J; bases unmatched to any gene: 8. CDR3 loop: CASSPRDRGTIEQFF. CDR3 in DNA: TGTGCCAGCTCACCCCGGGACAGGGGAACCATTGAGCAGTTCTTC.

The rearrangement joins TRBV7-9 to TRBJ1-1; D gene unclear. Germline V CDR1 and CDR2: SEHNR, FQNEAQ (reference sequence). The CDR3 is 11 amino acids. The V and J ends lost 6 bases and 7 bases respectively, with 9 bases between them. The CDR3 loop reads CASRAVNEAFF. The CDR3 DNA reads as TGTGCCAGCAGGGCGGTTAATGAAGCTTTCTTT.

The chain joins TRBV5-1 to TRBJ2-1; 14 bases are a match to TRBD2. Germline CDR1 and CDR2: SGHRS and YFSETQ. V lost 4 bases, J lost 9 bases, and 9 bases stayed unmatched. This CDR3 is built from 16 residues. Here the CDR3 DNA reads TGCGCCAGCAGCGTCTCCGGGACTAGCGGGAGAGTTGAGCAGTTCTTC. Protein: CASSVSGTSGRVEQFF.

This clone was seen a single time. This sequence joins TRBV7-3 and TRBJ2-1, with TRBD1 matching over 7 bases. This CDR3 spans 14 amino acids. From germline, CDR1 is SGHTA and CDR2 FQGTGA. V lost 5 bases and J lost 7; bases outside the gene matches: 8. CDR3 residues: CASSQGVSGNEQFF. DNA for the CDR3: TGTGCCAGCAGCCAGGGGGTCTCAGGGAATGAGCAGTTCTTC.

In DNA, the CDR3 is TGTGCCAGCAGCCCCATGAACACTGAAGCTTTCTTT. The encoded protein is CASSPMNTEAFF. V gene TRBV7-9 combines with J gene TRBJ1-1, with D unresolved. Deletions cut 5 bases from V and 0 bases from J, with 4 bases between. Germline CDR1 and CDR2: SEHNR and FQNEAQ (reference sequence). The CDR3 is 12 amino acids.

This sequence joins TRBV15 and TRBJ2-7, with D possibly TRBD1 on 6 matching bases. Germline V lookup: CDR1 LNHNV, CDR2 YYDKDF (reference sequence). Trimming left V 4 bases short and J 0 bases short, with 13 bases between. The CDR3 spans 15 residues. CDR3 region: CATSTRQASSYEQYF. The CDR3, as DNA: TGTGCCACCAGCACCCGACAGGCTAGCTCCTACGAGCAGTACTTC.

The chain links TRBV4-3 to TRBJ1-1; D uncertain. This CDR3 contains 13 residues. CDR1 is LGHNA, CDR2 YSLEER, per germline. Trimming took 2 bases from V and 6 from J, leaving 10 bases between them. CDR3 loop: CASSQFTGAEAFF. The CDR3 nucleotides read TGCGCCAGCAGCCAATTTACCGGGGCTGAAGCTTTCTTT.